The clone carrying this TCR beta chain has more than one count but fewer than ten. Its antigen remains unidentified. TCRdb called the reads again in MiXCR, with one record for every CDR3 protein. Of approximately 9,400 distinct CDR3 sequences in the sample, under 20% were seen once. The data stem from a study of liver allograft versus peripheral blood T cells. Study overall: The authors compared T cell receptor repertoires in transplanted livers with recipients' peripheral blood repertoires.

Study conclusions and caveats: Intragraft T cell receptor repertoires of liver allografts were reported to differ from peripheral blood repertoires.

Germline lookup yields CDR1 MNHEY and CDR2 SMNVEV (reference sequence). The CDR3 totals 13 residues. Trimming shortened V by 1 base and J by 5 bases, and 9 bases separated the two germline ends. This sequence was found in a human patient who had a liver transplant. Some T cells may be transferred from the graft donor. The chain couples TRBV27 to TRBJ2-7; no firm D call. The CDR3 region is CASSLLGLHEQYF. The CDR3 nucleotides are TGTGCCAGCAGTTTATTGGGGTTGCACGAGCAGTACTTC.